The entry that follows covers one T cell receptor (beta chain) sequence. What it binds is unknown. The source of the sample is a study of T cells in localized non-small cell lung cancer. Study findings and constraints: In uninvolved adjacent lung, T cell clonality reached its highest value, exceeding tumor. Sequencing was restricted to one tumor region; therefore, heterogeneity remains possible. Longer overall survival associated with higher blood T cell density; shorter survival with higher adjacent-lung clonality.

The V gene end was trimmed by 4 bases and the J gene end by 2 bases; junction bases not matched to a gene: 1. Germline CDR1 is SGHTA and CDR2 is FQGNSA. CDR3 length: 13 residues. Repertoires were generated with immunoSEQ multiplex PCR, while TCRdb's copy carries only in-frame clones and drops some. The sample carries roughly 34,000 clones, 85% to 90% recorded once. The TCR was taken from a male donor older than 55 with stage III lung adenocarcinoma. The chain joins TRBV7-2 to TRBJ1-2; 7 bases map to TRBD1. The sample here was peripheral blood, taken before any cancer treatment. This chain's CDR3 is CASSYRGNYGYTF. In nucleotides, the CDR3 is TGTGCCAGCAGCTACAGGGGAAACTATGGCTACACCTTC.